What follows describes a single T cell receptor beta chain. It was version v3.0 of the immunoSEQ assay that was run at survey level. This table comes from immunoSEQ multiplex PCR, and its TCRdb copy is limited to in-frame clones, with some not included. This table has about 24,000 clones, around 83% appearing once. DNA was extracted from approximately 1-10 million thawed cryopreserved PBMC. The data were obtained in a study of long-term antiretroviral therapy in people with HIV. The CDR3 consists of 17 residues. Per germline, CDR1 LNHDA and CDR2 SQIVND (reference sequence). V was clipped by 5 bases and J by 0 bases, with 19 bases between them.

This clonotype originated in a man in his forties or fifties with HIV. The chain uses TRBV19 and TRBJ1-2; no clear D. Source: unsorted PBMCs, taken 0.4 years after starting antiretroviral therapy. The CDR3 here is CASSPRLSLFPNYGYTF. CDR3 nucleotide sequence: TGTGCCAGTAGTCCTCGACTGTCTCTCTTTCCTAACTATGGCTACACCTTC.